This TCR beta chain was recorded in a study of CD8+ T cells in alopecia areata. The study's findings and limits: Relative to normal scalp, lesional scalp, especially alopecia totalis/universalis, showed higher clonality.

Following RNA extraction, reverse transcription yielded cDNA that acted as the sequencing template. The table came from immunoSEQ multiplex PCR; TCRdb's copy has only in-frame clones and leaves some out. The repertoire holds about 120,000 clones, with about 50% as singletons. A note on this clone: The antigen remains undetermined.

CDR1 MGHDK and CDR2 SYGVNS come from the germline V gene. The V end lost 5 bases, the J end lost 0 bases, and 11 bases lay between the germline ends. CDR3 length equals 14 residues. Sequencing used CD8+ T cells sorted from blood, obtained at week 0. V and J are TRBV25-1 and TRBJ2-7, with TRBD2 as a possible D gene (6 bases). This receptor was taken from a human donor with alopecia areata. The CDR3 sequence is CASSLEGSSYEQYF. DNA of the CDR3: TGTGCCAGCAGTTTGGAGGGCAGCTCCTACGAGCAGTACTTC.